The 30 T cell receptor beta chains below come from one sample, sequenced in a study of blood T cell repertoires in COVID-19 (dated by TCRdb to the early 2020s). The library was obtained by the immunoSEQ multiplex PCR assay. The source is immuneACCESS, and TCRdb retained only in-frame sequences with V and J called. Part of the clones is not carried over; for the studies checked, unresolved V genes explain less than half of this, and the remainder is unexplained. Recorded for this sample are fewer than 200,000 clones; 65% to 85% of them occurred a single time. Jointly, the top ten make up 3.6% of the sample. Specimen: PBMCs or T cells enriched from blood (not recorded which). The receptor source for this set is a woman aged 45 to 65 in a cohort exposed to, infected with or recovered from COVID-19 (not recorded which).

The genes are TRBV13 and TRBJ2-1; D perhaps matches TRBD1 (5 bases). CDR1 PRHDT and CDR2 FYEKMQ come from the germline V gene (reference sequence). Trimming took off 5 bases at V and 12 bases at J, with 8 bases between the two ends. The CDR3 is made up of 10 amino acids. The CDR3 region has the DNA TGTGCCAGCAGCATACAGGTGCAGTTCTTC. Translated, it gives CASSIQVQFF.

The V and J genes are TRBV6-2 or TRBV6-3 and TRBJ2-7, with 8 nucleotides matching TRBD2. The ends lost 5 bases at V and 7 bases at J; junction bases unmatched: 16. The CDR3 has 16 amino acids. Per germline, CDR1 MNHEY and CDR2 SVGEGT. The CDR3, as DNA: TGTGCCAGCAGTACGAGCCTCACTAGCGGACTTTCGGAGCAGTACTTC. Its translation: CASSTSLTSGLSEQYF.

This chain uses TRBV10-3 with TRBJ1-5; 8 positions agree with TRBD1. Germline values: CDR1 ENHRY, CDR2 SYGVKD. Losses at the gene ends were 10 bases for V and 2 bases for J; bases not matched to a gene: 4. The CDR3 length is 13 residues. The CDR3 reads CASSGQGNQPQHF. CDR3 coding DNA: TGTGCCAGCTCGGGACAGGGCAATCAGCCCCAGCATTTT.

There are a few counts of this clone. J is TRBJ2-1 and V is TRBV5-1, with TRBD2 matching over 7 bases. With 0 bases clipped from V and 7 bases from J, the junction kept 7 bases outside the gene matches. CDR1 and CDR2 (germline): SGHRS, YFSETQ. This CDR3 has 15 amino acids. The CDR3 bases are TGCGCCAGCAGCTTGGGAGCGGGAAGGGAGAATGAGCAGTTCTTC. Translation gives CASSLGAGRENEQFF.

The chain links TRBV29-1 to TRBJ1-5, with a possible D match to TRBD1 (5 bases). This CDR3 comprises 13 residues. V was shortened by 4 bases and J by 1 base, with 8 bases between the two germline ends. Germline-derived CDR1 and CDR2 are SQVTM and ANQGSEA. The CDR3 DNA follows: TGCAGCGTTGTGTCAGGGAGCAATCAGCCCCAGCATTTT. Amino acids: CSVVSGSNQPQHF.

The CDR3 loop is CASSLGRAGNSPLHF. DNA for the CDR3: TGTGCCAGCAGCTTAGGCAGGGCTGGTAATTCACCCCTCCACTTT. The chain uses TRBV7-2 and TRBJ1-6; tentative D call: TRBD1 (5 bases). V was shortened by 1 base and J by 6 bases, with 10 bases between the two germline ends. The CDR3 consists of 15 residues. Per the germline V gene, CDR1 is SGHTA and CDR2 is FQGNSA.

The chain uses TRBV7-6 and TRBJ2-1, with D perhaps matching TRBD1 (6 bases). The CDR3 extends over 16 amino acids. Trimming shortened V by 5 bases and J by 5 bases, and 19 bases separated the two germline ends. Per the germline V gene, CDR1 is SGHVS and CDR2 is FNYEAQ. CDR3 sequence: CASSPAVGAQNNEQFF. Here the CDR3 DNA reads TGTGCCAGCAGCCCTGCCGTGGGGGCGCAGAACAATGAGCAGTTCTTC.

The CDR3 DNA follows: TGTGCCATCAGTGGACAGATTAACACTGAAGCTTTCTTT. It translates to CAISGQINTEAFF. This rearrangement joins TRBV10-3 to TRBJ1-1; possible D gene TRBD1, 5 bases. CDR1 is ENHRY and CDR2 is SYGVKD in the germline V gene. The CDR3 is 13 amino acids. V was shortened by 4 bases and J by 2 bases, with 8 bases between the two germline ends.

This clone has a handful of counts. The chain carries TRBV28 and TRBJ2-7; TRBD1 aligns across 7 bases. The length of the CDR3 is 18 residues. Germline CDR1 and CDR2: MDHEN and SYDVKM. With 6 bases clipped from V and 3 bases from J, the junction kept 20 bases outside the gene matches. CDR3 protein: CASSDNNFRDRTNYEQYF. CDR3 DNA: TGTGCCAGCAGCGACAATAACTTCCGGGACAGAACTAACTACGAGCAGTACTTC.

The chain links TRBV4-1 to TRBJ2-7, with D tentatively TRBD1 (5 bases). Germline lookup yields CDR1 MGHRA and CDR2 YSYEKL. The CDR3 spans 14 residues. Trimming stripped 4 bases from V and 4 bases from J, with 14 bases between. The CDR3 nucleotides read TGCGCCAGCAGCCCCACAGGCACAACGTACGAGCAGTACTTC. Amino acid sequence: CASSPTGTTYEQYF.

V and J are TRBV10-3 and TRBJ1-6; possibly TRBD1 for D (6 bases). CDR3 size: 14 residues. With 4 bases removed from V and 4 bases from J, the gap between germline ends came to 8 bases. Germline values: CDR1 ENHRY, CDR2 SYGVKD. CDR3 sequence reads: CAISAGDYNSPLHF. The CDR3 DNA reads TGTGCCATCAGTGCAGGGGATTATAATTCACCCCTCCACTTT.

The chain couples TRBV30 to TRBJ1-3; D is unclear. This CDR3 comprises 14 residues. From germline, CDR1 is GTSNPN and CDR2 SVGIG (reference sequence). Trimming removed 5 bases from V and 0 bases from J, with 11 bases in between. The CDR3 DNA reads as TGTGCCTGGCAAACGGGGAACTCTGGAAACACCATATATTTT. As protein: CAWQTGNSGNTIYF.

The V call is TRBV3-1 (or the pseudogene TRBV3-2), the J call TRBJ2-7; maybe TRBD1 (6 bases). CDR1 and CDR2 (germline): LGHDT, YNNKEL (reference sequence). The CDR3 is 14 residues long. Trimming removed 1 base from V and 1 base from J, with 8 bases in between. In DNA form, the CDR3 reads TGTGCCAGCAGCCAAGTGGGGGCGTCCTACGAGCAGTACTTC. This gives the protein CASSQVGASYEQYF.

The chain recombines TRBV2 with TRBJ2-3, with TRBD2 matching 7 bases. There are 15 residues in the CDR3. CDR1 SNHLY and CDR2 FYNNEI come from the germline V gene. J was trimmed by 0 bases and V by 6 bases; bases with no gene match: 6. The CDR3 is CASRELAISTDTQYF. The CDR3, as DNA: TGTGCCAGCAGGGAACTAGCGATTAGCACAGATACGCAGTATTTT.

This rearrangement joins TRBV7-9 to TRBJ2-7, with 8 bases fitting TRBD1. With V trimmed by 5 bases and J by 3 bases, 3 bases remained unmatched. The germline V gene encodes CDR1 SEHNR and CDR2 FQNEAQ (reference sequence). The CDR3 extends over 13 amino acids. DNA of the CDR3: TGTGCCAGCAGCCGGACAGGGAACTACGAGCAGTACTTC. This sequence encodes CASSRTGNYEQYF.

Of note for this clone: The sample contains more than one DNA sequence encoding this CDR3. The chain links TRBV2 to TRBJ1-5; TRBD1 agrees at 9 bases. CDR1 SNHLY and CDR2 FYNNEI come from the germline V gene. This CDR3 has 16 amino acids. Losses at the gene ends were 4 bases for V and 1 base for J; bases not matched to a gene: 5. As DNA, the CDR3 is TGTGCCAGCAGTGGACAGGGGGGACGGAGCAATCAGCCCCAGCATTTT. Translating gives CASSGQGGRSNQPQHF.

The chain recombines TRBV4-1 with TRBJ1-5; no definite D call. V dropped 1 base and J dropped 2 bases, with 9 bases sitting between them. The CDR3 runs to 15 residues. Germline V gene data show CDR1 as MGHRA and CDR2 as YSYEKL. CDR3 sequence (DNA): TGCGCCAGCAGCCAAGTTCTGGTAGGCAATCAGCCCCAGCATTTT. This sequence encodes CASSQVLVGNQPQHF.

The chain couples TRBV3-1 (or the pseudogene TRBV3-2) to TRBJ2-7; a weak D match, TRBD2 (5 bases). The CDR3 totals 12 residues. CDR1 is LGHDT and CDR2 is YNNKEL in the germline V gene (reference sequence). The germline V and J ends were trimmed by 9 bases and 5 bases, with 14 bases remaining between them. The CDR3 is CASYGGGDEQYF. The CDR3, as DNA: TGTGCCAGTTACGGCGGAGGCGACGAGCAGTACTTC.

The chain is built from TRBV29-1 and TRBJ1-1; D gene ambiguous. Trimming stripped 6 bases from V and 1 base from J, with 9 bases between. Germline loops: CDR1 SQVTM, CDR2 ANQGSEA. The CDR3 covers 12 residues. CDR3 sequence reads: CSVNTQNTEAFF. CDR3 coding DNA: TGCAGCGTAAATACACAGAACACTGAAGCTTTCTTT.

V gene TRBV11-1 combines with J gene TRBJ1-2; 8 bases fit TRBD1. J was trimmed by 3 bases and V by 5 bases; bases with no gene match: 5. The CDR3 runs 14 residues. Germline values: CDR1 SGHAT, CDR2 FQDESV (reference sequence). In DNA form, the CDR3 reads TGTGCCAGCAGCCCGGCAGGGGGCCACTATGGCTACACCTTC. Amino acids: CASSPAGGHYGYTF.

The V and J genes are TRBV7-9 and TRBJ2-2; 10 bases are a match to TRBD1. The CDR3 length is 16 residues. Germline V gives CDR1 SEHNR, CDR2 FQNEAQ (reference sequence). V lost 4 bases and J lost 5; bases outside the gene matches: 7. The CDR3 is CASSSLRTGGTGELFF. The CDR3 DNA follows: TGTGCCAGCAGCTCCCTCCGGACAGGGGGGACCGGGGAGCTGTTTTTT.

J is TRBJ1-1 and V is TRBV28; weak D call: TRBD1 (6 bases). CDR3 size: 14 residues. V lost 4 bases, J lost 1 base, and 10 bases lay in between. Germline-derived CDR1 and CDR2 are MDHEN and SYDVKM. The CDR3 here is CASSWTQGNTEAFF. The CDR3 DNA sequence: TGTGCCAGCAGTTGGACACAGGGGAACACTGAAGCTTTCTTT.

This clone was seen a single time. This sequence joins TRBV5-4 and TRBJ1-1; D not resolved. Per germline, CDR1 SGHNT and CDR2 YYREEE (reference sequence). This CDR3 region has 12 residues. V was pared by 3 bases and J by 2 bases, with 5 bases between. The CDR3 spells CASSSTNTEAFF. The CDR3 nucleotides read TGTGCCAGCAGCTCGACAAACACTGAAGCTTTCTTT. Using reference TRBV5-4 and TRBJ1-1 for the parts outside the CDR3, the full variable domain is ETGVTQSPTHLIKTRGQQVTLRCSSQSGHNTVSWYQQALGQGPQFIFQYYREEENGRGNFPPRFSGLQFPNYSSELNVNALELDDSALYLCASSSTNTEAFFGQGTRLTVV.

The rearrangement uses TRBV6-5 and TRBJ1-3; TRBD1 matches at 7 bases. Germline values: CDR1 MNHEY, CDR2 SVGAGI. The V gene end was trimmed by 2 bases and the J gene end by 2 bases; junction bases not matched to a gene: 3. This CDR3 contains 15 residues. The CDR3 loop reads CASSYTGQAGNTIYF. CDR3 in DNA: TGTGCCAGCAGTTACACCGGACAGGCTGGAAACACCATATATTTT.

This clone was seen only a few times. The rearrangement joins TRBV2 to TRBJ2-5; D remains unclear. CDR1 and CDR2 (germline): SNHLY, FYNNEI. The CDR3 runs 13 residues. The germline V and J ends were trimmed by 6 bases and 2 bases, with 10 bases remaining between them. CDR3 residues: CASRAGSQETQYF. DNA of the CDR3: TGTGCCAGCAGAGCAGGATCACAAGAGACCCAGTACTTC.

The V call is TRBV11-2, the J call TRBJ2-7; 7 positions match TRBD2. The ends lost 8 bases at V and 4 bases at J; junction bases unmatched: 14. Germline CDR1 and CDR2: SGHAT and FQNNGV. The CDR3 has 15 amino acids. The CDR3 bases are TGTGCCAGCGGAGACTTGGGGGAGGGCCTTTACGAGCAGTACTTC. Translated: CASGDLGEGLYEQYF. Full variable domain (missing parts from reference TRBV11-2 and TRBJ2-7): EAGVAQSPRYKIIEKRQSVAFWCNPISGHATLYWYQQILGQGPKLLIQFQNNGVVDDSQLPKDRFSAERLKGVDSTLKIQPAKLEDSAVYLCASGDLGEGLYEQYFGPGTRLTVT.

V gene TRBV4-1 combines with J gene TRBJ1-3; D is undetermined. Germline V CDR1 and CDR2: MGHRA, YSYEKL. This CDR3 contains 14 residues. Trimming removed 3 bases from V and 4 bases from J, with 10 bases in between. The DNA for the CDR3 is TGCGCCAGCAGCCAGGTTCACTCCGGAAACACCATATATTTT. As protein: CASSQVHSGNTIYF.

The chain recombines TRBV5-1 with TRBJ2-1, with TRBD1 identical over 10 bases. Germline loops: CDR1 SGHRS, CDR2 YFSETQ. V gave up 4 bases and J gave up 8 bases; unmatched junction bases: 15. The CDR3 has 17 residues. The chain's CDR3 is CASSLPRQGAVMYEQFF. CDR3 DNA sequence: TGCGCCAGCAGCCTACCGAGACAGGGGGCGGTTATGTATGAGCAGTTCTTC.

The gene calls are TRBV6-1 and TRBJ2-1; D perhaps matches TRBD1 (7 bases). With 4 bases removed from V and 11 bases from J, the gap between germline ends came to 24 bases. The CDR3 is made up of 16 amino acids. CDR1 MNHNS and CDR2 SASEGT come from the germline V gene. The CDR3 is CASSGGAGTAKEKQFF. The CDR3 bases are TGTGCCAGCAGTGGGGGGGCCGGGACAGCCAAGGAAAAGCAGTTCTTC.

V and J are TRBV27 and TRBJ2-7, with D tentatively TRBD1 (6 bases). In germline, CDR1 is MNHEY, CDR2 SMNVEV (reference sequence). Trimming removed 4 bases from V and 5 bases from J, with 18 bases in between. The CDR3 has 15 amino acids. CDR3 protein: CASSSPNRVIDEQYF. The CDR3 bases are TGTGCCAGCAGTTCGCCAAACAGGGTCATCGACGAGCAGTACTTC.